These 19 T cell receptor beta chains originate from one sample sequenced in a study of T cell responses to AZD1222 COVID-19 vaccine. Data came from immunoSEQ multiplex PCR; TCRdb stores just in-frame clones and leaves some out. The sample consists of around 77,000 clones, roughly 84% of them appearing once. This specimen consisted of peripheral blood, obtained on day 0 of AZD1222 vaccination. The receptors shown here come from an adult in good health.

This chain uses TRBV2 with TRBJ1-4; TRBD1 agrees at 10 bases. CDR1 and CDR2 from the germline V gene are SNHLY and FYNNEI. CDR3 length: 18 amino acids. Germline trimming cut 6 bases from V and 0 bases from J; bases unmatched to any gene: 10. DNA of the CDR3: TGTGCCAGCAGACCGACAGGGGGCGGTGGGACAACTAATGAAAAACTGTTTTTT. Its translation is CASRPTGGGGTTNEKLFF. The whole variable domain, filled in from reference TRBV2 and TRBJ1-4, reads EPEVTQTPSHQVTQMGQEVILRCVPISNHLYFYWYRQILGQKVEFLVSFYNNEISEKSEIFDDQFSVERPDGSNFTLKIRSTKLEDSAMYFCASRPTGGGGTTNEKLFFGSGTQLSVL.

This sequence joins TRBV7-2 and TRBJ2-2, with 10 bases matching TRBD1. There are 17 residues in the CDR3. CDR1 and CDR2 from the germline V gene are SGHTA and FQGNSA. Trimming removed 4 bases from V and 5 bases from J; junction bases left unmatched: 10. The CDR3: CASSYRGTGEITGELFF. DNA for the CDR3: TGTGCCAGCAGCTACCGAGGGACAGGGGAGATTACCGGGGAGCTGTTTTTT.

The V gene is TRBV15, the J gene TRBJ1-4, with 8 positions matching TRBD1. CDR1 and CDR2 (germline): LNHNV, YYDKDF (reference sequence). The J segment lost 5 bases and the V segment lost 0 bases, leaving 2 bases of the junction unmatched. The CDR3 spans 15 residues. The CDR3 DNA is TGTGCCACCAGCAGAGATCGACAGGGGAATGAAAAACTGTTTTTT. Amino acids: CATSRDRQGNEKLFF.

The J gene is TRBJ2-7, the V gene TRBV4-3, with 7 bases aligning to TRBD1. There are 14 residues in the CDR3. The germline gives CDR1 LGHNA, CDR2 YSLEER. The J segment lost 5 bases and the V segment lost 4 bases, leaving 8 bases of the junction unmatched. The CDR3 DNA reads TGCGCCAGCAGCCCAGGGGGAGTTCGAGACGAGCAGTACTTC. Translating gives CASSPGGVRDEQYF.

The chain uses TRBV5-4 and TRBJ1-2; 9 bases are a match to TRBD1. The CDR3 extends over 17 amino acids. Germline CDR1 is SGHNT and CDR2 is YYREEE (reference sequence). The V gene end was trimmed by 0 bases and the J gene end by 2 bases; junction bases not matched to a gene: 8. In DNA form, the CDR3 reads TGTGCCAGCAGCTTGGGACCCTCCGGGACAGGGAACTATGGCTACACCTTC. Translation: CASSLGPSGTGNYGYTF. Using reference TRBV5-4 and TRBJ1-2 for the parts outside the CDR3, the full variable domain is ETGVTQSPTHLIKTRGQQVTLRCSSQSGHNTVSWYQQALGQGPQFIFQYYREEENGRGNFPPRFSGLQFPNYSSELNVNALELDDSALYLCASSLGPSGTGNYGYTFGSGTRLTVV.

This chain joins TRBV2 and TRBJ1-6; 7 bases match TRBD1. Looked up from germline, CDR1 is SNHLY and CDR2 is FYNNEI. This CDR3 contains 13 residues. V was clipped by 6 bases and J by 7 bases; unmatched bases: 3. The CDR3 loop reads CASRGTVNSPLHF. CDR3 bases: TGTGCCAGCAGAGGGACAGTAAATTCACCCCTCCACTTT.

The chain has TRBV6-2 or TRBV6-3 and TRBJ1-5, with 8 bases matching TRBD1. V shed 5 bases and J 6 bases; nucleotides not matched to a gene: 12. This CDR3 spans 16 amino acids. Germline values: CDR1 MNHEY, CDR2 SVGEGT. The CDR3 spells CASSRRQGARAQPQHF. The CDR3 nucleotides are TGTGCCAGCAGTCGACGGCAGGGGGCGCGGGCTCAGCCCCAGCATTTT.

The count of this clone is one. The rearrangement uses TRBV3-1 (or the pseudogene TRBV3-2) and TRBJ1-3; TRBD1 is a possible D gene (5 bases). CDR3 length: 15 amino acids. From germline, CDR1 is LGHDT and CDR2 YNNKEL (reference sequence). The V gene lost 4 bases and the J gene lost 6 bases, with 16 bases spanning the gap. The DNA for the CDR3 is TGTGCCAGCAGCCTCCCCCCCCCGGGGGAAAACACCATATATTTT. Its translation is CASSLPPPGENTIYF.

This clone has only one observation. The chain is built from TRBV27 and TRBJ2-2, with unresolved D. Germline V gives CDR1 MNHEY, CDR2 SMNVEV (reference sequence). Between the trimmed V and J ends, which lost 3 bases and 5 bases, there was a span of 10 bases. The CDR3 covers 14 residues. CDR3 loop: CASSFLTLTGELFF. CDR3 bases: TGTGCCAGCAGTTTCCTGACTCTGACCGGGGAGCTGTTTTTT.

This chain uses TRBV6-2 or TRBV6-3 with TRBJ2-3; 11 bases are a match to TRBD2. This CDR3 is built from 18 residues. The V and J ends lost 2 bases and 3 bases, in that order; junction bases with no gene match: 10. Germline values: CDR1 MNHEY, CDR2 SVGEGT. The chain's CDR3 is CASSYRVAGGIGTDTQYF. The CDR3 DNA follows: TGTGCCAGCAGTTACAGGGTAGCGGGGGGGATTGGGACAGATACGCAGTATTTT.

V usage is TRBV7-2 and J usage is TRBJ2-3; 9 bases line up with TRBD2. Germline V gene sequence: CDR1 SGHTA, CDR2 FQGNSA. With 1 base clipped from V and 3 bases from J, the junction kept 2 bases outside the gene matches. The CDR3 length is 15 residues. The CDR3 loop is CASSLERGVTDTQYF. The CDR3 DNA sequence: TGTGCCAGCAGCTTAGAGCGGGGGGTGACAGATACGCAGTATTTT.

This sequence joins TRBV5-1 and TRBJ2-2; D is ambiguous. The V gene's germline CDR1 is SGHRS and CDR2 YFSETQ. V gave up 0 bases and J gave up 0 bases, with 9 bases separating them. The CDR3 covers 16 residues. In DNA, the CDR3 is TGCGCCAGCAGCTTGGCCCTATTCGCGAACACCGGGGAGCTGTTTTTT. This encodes CASSLALFANTGELFF.

The rearrangement joins TRBV11-2 to TRBJ1-1; D possibly corresponds to TRBD1 (5 bases). The V end was cut by 5 bases, the J end by 4 bases, with 11 bases between. The length of the CDR3 is 13 residues. Germline CDR1 SGHAT, CDR2 FQNNGV. Here the CDR3 reads CASSPDRFTEAFF. DNA of the CDR3: TGTGCCAGCAGCCCTGACAGATTCACTGAAGCTTTCTTT.

J is TRBJ1-2 and V is TRBV5-6; no definite D call. The V gene's germline CDR1 is SGHDT and CDR2 YYEEEE. Trimming removed 1 base from V and 8 bases from J, with 9 bases in between. This CDR3 is built from 12 residues. The CDR3 region is CASSLLGYGYTF. The CDR3 DNA reads TGTGCCAGCAGCTTGTTAGGGTACGGCTACACCTTC.

This chain joins TRBV27 and TRBJ1-1; TRBD1 matches at 7 bases. The CDR3 contains 12 residues. Germline CDR1 and CDR2: MNHEY and SMNVEV (reference sequence). Trimming cost V 4 bases and J 7 bases; bases outside gene matches: 3. The CDR3 region has the DNA TGTGCCAGCAGTTATTGGACAGGTGAAGCTTTCTTT. It specifies CASSYWTGEAFF.

The CDR3 sequence: CASSKEGGGTQYF. In DNA, the CDR3 is TGTGCCAGCAGCAAAGAGGGGGGCGGGACCCAGTACTTC. The genes are TRBV7-2 and TRBJ2-5; D possibly matches TRBD1 or TRBD2 (6 bases each). The length of the CDR3 is 13 residues. V shed 5 bases and J shed 7 bases, with 14 bases lying between them. Germline V gene lookup returns CDR1 SGHTA and CDR2 FQGNSA.

The V gene is TRBV2, the J gene TRBJ2-1, with no clear D. This CDR3 is 15 amino acids long. V was clipped by 3 bases and J by 8 bases, with 17 bases between them. CDR1 SNHLY and CDR2 FYNNEI come from the germline V gene. The CDR3 DNA reads TGTGCCAGCAGTGATGCCGGGCCGCCGGGCGATGAGCAGTTCTTC. Translation: CASSDAGPPGDEQFF.

This clone was found once. The chain links TRBV7-8 to TRBJ2-1; maybe TRBD1 (6 bases). The germline V and J ends were trimmed by 0 bases and 8 bases, with 14 bases remaining between them. Germline CDR1 is SGHVS and CDR2 is FQNEAQ. This CDR3 contains 15 residues. The CDR3 here is CASSLAIGTPYEQFF. CDR3 in DNA: TGTGCCAGCAGCTTAGCCATCGGGACACCGTATGAGCAGTTCTTC.

The chain combines TRBV7-9 with TRBJ1-1; D unresolved. The V end lost 2 bases, the J end lost 5 bases, and 6 bases lay between the germline ends. The V gene's germline CDR1 is SEHNR and CDR2 FQNEAQ (reference sequence). This CDR3 region has 12 residues. Here the CDR3 reads CASSLIGTEAFF. CDR3 sequence (DNA): TGTGCCAGCAGCTTAATCGGAACTGAAGCTTTCTTT.